This TCR beta chain was recorded in a study of identical twins. This clonotype occurred many times. The target antigen is unknown. Carrying unique molecular identifiers, the cDNA also gained a universal primer site through template switching. TCRdb reprocessed the 5' RACE reads via MiXCR and lists one record per CDR3 protein. The sample gives 400,000 or so distinct CDR3 sequences, roughly 9% of which show up once; roughly 8.7% is in the top ten. Study-level findings and limits: There were fewer insertions in abundant cord blood beta clonotypes, but memory repertoires showed no such pattern.

Every one of the donors was a healthy Caucasian. V trimming: 2 bases; J trimming: 6 bases; junction bases outside the gene matches: 9. CDR1 is MNHNY and CDR2 is SVGAGI in the germline V gene (reference sequence). The CDR3 totals 15 residues. The clonotype comes from a woman in her fifties or sixties in good health. This sequence joins TRBV6-6 and TRBJ1-1; 7 nucleotides align to TRBD1. The specimen was naive T cells sorted from blood. The CDR3 here is CASSYIDRVVSEAFF. The CDR3 DNA follows: TGTGCCAGCAGTTACATCGACAGGGTAGTCTCTGAAGCTTTCTTT.